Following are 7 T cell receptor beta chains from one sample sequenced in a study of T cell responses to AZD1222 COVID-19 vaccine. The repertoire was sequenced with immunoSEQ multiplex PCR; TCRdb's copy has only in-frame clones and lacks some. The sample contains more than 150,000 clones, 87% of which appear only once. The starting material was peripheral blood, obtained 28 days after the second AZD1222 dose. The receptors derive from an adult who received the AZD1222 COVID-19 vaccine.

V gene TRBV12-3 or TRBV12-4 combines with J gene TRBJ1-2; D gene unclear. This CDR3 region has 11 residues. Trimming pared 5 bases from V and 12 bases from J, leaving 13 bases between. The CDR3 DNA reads TGTGCCAGCAGTAAAAGGGAGGGTCACACCTTC. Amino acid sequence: CASSKREGHTF.

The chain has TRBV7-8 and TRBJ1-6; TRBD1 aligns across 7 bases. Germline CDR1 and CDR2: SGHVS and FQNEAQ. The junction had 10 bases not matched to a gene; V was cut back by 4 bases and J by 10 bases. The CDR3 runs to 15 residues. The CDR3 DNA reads TGTGCCAGCAGCTCCCGGGACAGCGGAGGATCACCCCTCCACTTT. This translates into CASSSRDSGGSPLHF.

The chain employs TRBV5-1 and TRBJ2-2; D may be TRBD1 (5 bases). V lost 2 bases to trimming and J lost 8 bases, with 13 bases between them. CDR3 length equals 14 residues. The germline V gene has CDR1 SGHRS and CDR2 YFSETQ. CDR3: CASSFQGTKGELFF. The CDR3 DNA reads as TGCGCCAGCAGCTTCCAGGGTACGAAAGGGGAGCTGTTTTTT.

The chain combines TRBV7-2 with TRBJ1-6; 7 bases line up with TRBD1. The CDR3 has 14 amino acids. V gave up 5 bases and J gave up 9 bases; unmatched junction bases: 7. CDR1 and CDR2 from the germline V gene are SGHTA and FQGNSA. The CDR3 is CASSGRTGGSPLHF. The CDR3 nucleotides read TGTGCCAGCAGCGGCCGGACAGGAGGTTCACCCCTCCACTTT.

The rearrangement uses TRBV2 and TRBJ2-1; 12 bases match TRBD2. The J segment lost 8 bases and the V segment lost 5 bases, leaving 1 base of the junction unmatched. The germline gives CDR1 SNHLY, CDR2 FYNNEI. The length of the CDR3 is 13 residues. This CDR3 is CASSLAGGDEQFF. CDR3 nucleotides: TGTGCCAGCAGTCTAGCGGGAGGGGATGAGCAGTTCTTC. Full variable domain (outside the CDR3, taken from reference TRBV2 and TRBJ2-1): EPEVTQTPSHQVTQMGQEVILRCVPISNHLYFYWYRQILGQKVEFLVSFYNNEISEKSEIFDDQFSVERPDGSNFTLKIRSTKLEDSAMYFCASSLAGGDEQFFGPGTRLTVL.

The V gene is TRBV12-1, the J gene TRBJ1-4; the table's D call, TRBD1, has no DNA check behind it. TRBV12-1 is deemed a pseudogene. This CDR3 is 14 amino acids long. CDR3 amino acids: CASSFPDRCEKLFF. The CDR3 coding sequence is TGTGCCAGCAGCTTTCCGGACAGGTGTGAAAAACTGTTTTTT.

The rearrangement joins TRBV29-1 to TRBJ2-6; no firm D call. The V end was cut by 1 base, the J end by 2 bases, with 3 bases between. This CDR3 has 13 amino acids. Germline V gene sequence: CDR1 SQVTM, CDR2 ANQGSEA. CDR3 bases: TGCAGCGTTGAAGGGGCTGGGGCCAACGTCCTGACTTTC. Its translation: CSVEGAGANVLTF.